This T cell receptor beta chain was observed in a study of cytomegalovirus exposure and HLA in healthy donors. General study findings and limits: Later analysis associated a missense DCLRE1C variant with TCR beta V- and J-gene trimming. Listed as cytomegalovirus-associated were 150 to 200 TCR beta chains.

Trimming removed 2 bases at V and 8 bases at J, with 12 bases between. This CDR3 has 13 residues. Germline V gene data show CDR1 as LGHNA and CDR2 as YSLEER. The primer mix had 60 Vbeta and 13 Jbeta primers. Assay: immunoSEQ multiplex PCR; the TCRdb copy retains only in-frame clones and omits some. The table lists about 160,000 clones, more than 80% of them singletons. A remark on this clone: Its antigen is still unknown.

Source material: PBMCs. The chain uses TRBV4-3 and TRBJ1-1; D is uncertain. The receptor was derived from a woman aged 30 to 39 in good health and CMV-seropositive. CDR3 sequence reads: CASSQYWETEAFF. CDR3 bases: TGCGCCAGCAGCCAATACTGGGAGACCGAAGCTTTCTTT.